This TCR beta chain was obtained from a study of blood T cells in healthy people across ages. Combining a sample-barcoded 5' primer with a J-beta primer mix, a second PCR ran for about 7 to 11 cycles. One entry per CDR3 protein results from TCRdb running MiXCR on the 5' RACE reads. Of around 780,000 distinct CDR3 sequences listed, around 25% are singletons. V lost 6 bases and J lost 7, with 16 bases in between. The CDR3 is 13 amino acids. The germline gives CDR1 MDHEN, CDR2 SYDVKM. This clonotype was seen only a few times. These data also featured in a second study, about T cells of mothers and their children. That paper states: The authors used all extracted RNA for cDNA synthesis, at approximately 1.5 ug per 15 ul. When mothers and children were related, their normalized repertoire overlap, which was always slightly higher, did not differ significantly from that of unrelated pairs.

This TCR was sampled from a boy between 10 and 17 years old in good health. The chain uses TRBV28 and TRBJ2-7, with a weak D call TRBD1 (5 bases). The sequencing sample was made of blood. For the CDR3, the DNA is TGTGCCAGCAGCCTGACAGAATCGAAAGAGCAGTACTTC. It translates to CASSLTESKEQYF.